This entry features one TCR beta chain sequence. The antigen is undetermined. Other DNA sequences in this specimen translate into the identical CDR3. The data were obtained in a study of CD8+ T cells in alopecia areata. Whole-study results and caveats: Uncertainty about whether baseline CD8+ expansion is linked to response remains, with one nonresponder. Clonality exceeded that of normal scalp in lesional scalp, most notably in alopecia totalis/universalis. Sequencing of scalp samples also captures resident alphabeta T cells of normal skin. Amid tofacitinib therapy, many expanded lesional clones stayed present in scalp and blood.

Germline CDR1 reads LGHNA; CDR2 reads YNFKEQ. V was clipped by 0 bases and J by 2 bases; unmatched bases: 7. The CDR3 has 16 residues. As to treatment: oral pan-JAK inhibitor, 5-10 mg twice daily. Extraction and reverse transcription of RNA yielded cDNA as the sequencing template. Produced via immunoSEQ multiplex PCR; TCRdb's table is partial and in-frame only. The sample lists 95,000 to 110,000 clones; around 83% were seen once. Sequences were derived from CD8+ T cells sorted from blood, sampled at week 24, from a patient treated with tofacitinib. The rearrangement uses TRBV4-2 and TRBJ2-7; 7 bases are shared with TRBD2. The sequence came from a human donor with alopecia areata. CDR3 sequence (DNA): TGTGCCAGCAGCCAAGAGGGATCCGGGACTACCTACGAGCAGTACTTC. Protein: CASSQEGSGTTYEQYF.